This T cell receptor (beta chain) is drawn from a study of T cell changes during pregnancy in multiple sclerosis. Here immunoSEQ multiplex PCR was the method, and the copy in TCRdb shows in-frame clones only, minus some. The repertoire holds about 40,000 clones, with 80% to 95% as singletons. The CDR3 consists of 12 residues. Trimming pared 3 bases from V and 7 bases from J, leaving 9 bases between. CDR1 and CDR2 (germline): KGHSH, LQKENI. The receptor was isolated from a female donor with multiple sclerosis, enrolled in a pregnancy study. V gene TRBV18 combines with J gene TRBJ1-1, with D possibly being TRBD1 (5 bases). Sequencing used CD4+ T cells from peripheral blood mononuclear cells, obtained in the third trimester of pregnancy. Here the CDR3 reads CASSPDGGEAFF. For the CDR3, the DNA is TGTGCCAGCTCACCGGACGGGGGTGAAGCTTTCTTT.